One sample yielded the 13 T cell receptor beta chains listed below, sequenced in a study of blood T cell repertoires in COVID-19 (dated by TCRdb to the early 2020s). Receptor libraries were prepared by the immunoSEQ multiplex PCR assay. The immuneACCESS repertoire file appears here via TCRdb, limited to in-frame rearrangements. These files lack a portion of the clones; in checked studies, under half of the deficit traces to unresolved V genes, and the cause of the others is not known. For this sample the table gives over 100,000 clones, of which around nine tenths were detected only once. The ten most abundant clones make up about 4.1% of the sample. Source material: peripheral blood. Receptors were obtained from a man in his 60s with COVID-19, enrolled during active disease.

V and J are TRBV6-4 and TRBJ1-3; TRBD1 is a possible D gene (5 bases). Per the germline V gene, CDR1 is MRHNA and CDR2 is SNTAGT. The CDR3 totals 16 residues. Trimming removed 11 bases from V and 1 base from J, with 21 bases in between. The CDR3, as DNA: TGTGCCGGAGATGAGACTCAGGGCAGGTCTGGAAACACCATATATTTT. Protein sequence: CAGDETQGRSGNTIYF.

This clone is a singleton in its sample. The chain employs TRBV10-3 and TRBJ1-2, with a tentative D call TRBD1 (6 bases). The V gene's germline CDR1 is ENHRY and CDR2 SYGVKD. This CDR3 contains 17 residues. V was trimmed by 0 bases and J by 1 base, leaving 15 bases between them. The CDR3 DNA is TGTGCCATCAGTGAGTCCCCGGACAGCGCGAATAACTATGGCTACACCTTC. This encodes CAISESPDSANNYGYTF.

The chain recombines TRBV27 with TRBJ1-4; 7 positions match TRBD1. V trimming: 8 bases; J trimming: 6 bases; junction bases outside the gene matches: 6. Per germline, CDR1 MNHEY and CDR2 SMNVEV (reference sequence). This CDR3 comprises 13 residues. DNA of the CDR3: TGTGCCAGCGGCGGGACAGCACATGAAAAACTGTTTTTT. It yields the protein CASGGTAHEKLFF.

CDR3 coding DNA: TGTGCCTCCTCGGCCGGGGTGAACACTGAAGCTTTCTTT. It translates to CASSAGVNTEAFF. The chain couples TRBV6-6 to TRBJ1-1; D unresolved. CDR3 size: 13 residues. Germline CDR1 and CDR2: MNHNY and SVGAGI (reference sequence). The V gene lost 11 bases and the J gene lost 0 bases, with 13 bases spanning the gap.

V and J are TRBV7-8 and TRBJ1-2; 7 bases line up with TRBD1. The CDR3 is 14 amino acids. V dropped 7 bases and J dropped 8; count of bases not matched to a gene: 13. CDR1 is SGHVS, CDR2 FQNEAQ, per germline. This CDR3 is CASTPRGRIGGYTF. The CDR3 region has the DNA TGTGCCAGCACACCTAGGGGGCGTATAGGGGGCTACACCTTC. The full variable domain, with the rest looked up from reference TRBV7-8 and TRBJ1-2, is GAGVSQSPRYKVAKRGQDVALRCDPISGHVSLFWYQQALGQGPEFLTYFQNEAQLDKSGLPSDRFFAERPEGSVSTLKIQRTQQEDSAVYLCASTPRGRIGGYTFGSGTRLTVV.

Only one count was recorded for this clone. The genes are TRBV12-3 or TRBV12-4 and TRBJ1-4; no clear D. This CDR3 region has 13 residues. The V end was cut by 3 bases, the J end by 2 bases, with 4 bases between. The CDR3 protein is CASSLRTNEKLFF. CDR3 sequence (DNA): TGTGCCAGCAGTTTGCGGACTAATGAAAAACTGTTTTTT.

For this clone: An end of the junction differs from the germline gene, which may be a read error. The rearrangement uses TRBV11-2 and TRBJ1-6; a possible D gene is TRBD1 (6 bases). Germline CDR1 reads SGHAT; CDR2 reads FQNNGV. This CDR3 comprises 17 residues. This CDR3 is CASSLPNRDIGDSPLHF. CDR3 coding DNA: TGTGCCAGCAGCCTACCGAATAGGGACATTGGTGATTCTCCCCTCCACTTT.

This clone was picked up a small number of times. J is TRBJ1-4 and V is TRBV7-2; tentatively, D is TRBD1 (5 bases). Deletions cut 8 bases from V and 3 bases from J, with 10 bases between. The CDR3 has 13 amino acids. Germline V gene data show CDR1 as SGHTA and CDR2 as FQGNSA. CDR3 nucleotide sequence: TGTGCCAGCGGGGGGTTCGCTAATGAAAAACTGTTTTTT. Translating gives CASGGFANEKLFF.

The V and J genes are TRBV5-1 and TRBJ2-1, with 13 bases aligning to TRBD2. Germline V gene lookup returns CDR1 SGHRS and CDR2 YFSETQ. The CDR3 runs 21 residues. J gave up 8 bases and V 6 bases, and 26 bases lay outside the gene matches. CDR3 loop: CASTLRATGTSGVPGGDEQFF. The CDR3, as DNA: TGCGCCAGCACCCTGAGGGCTACCGGGACTAGCGGGGTTCCAGGTGGAGATGAGCAGTTCTTC.

The chain joins TRBV7-9 to TRBJ1-2; 7 bases are a match to TRBD1. Germline CDR1 and CDR2: SEHNR and FQNEAQ (reference sequence). V lost 1 base, J lost 8 bases, and 16 bases stayed unmatched. The CDR3 has 17 amino acids. The CDR3 nucleotides read TGTGCCAGCAGCTTAGGGACAGGCCCGACCCTATTGTCGGGCTACACCTTC. Translated: CASSLGTGPTLLSGYTF.

This clone was recorded once. The V gene is TRBV5-1, the J gene TRBJ1-1; tentative D call: TRBD1 (5 bases). Germline loops: CDR1 SGHRS, CDR2 YFSETQ. With 4 bases removed from V and 3 bases from J, the gap between germline ends came to 10 bases. The CDR3 sequence is 13 residues long. This CDR3 reads CASSPMTDTEAFF. The CDR3 bases are TGCGCCAGCAGCCCTATGACAGACACTGAAGCTTTCTTT.

The chain carries TRBV5-6 and TRBJ1-6; TRBD1 matches at 9 bases. Germline V gene lookup returns CDR1 SGHDT and CDR2 YYEEEE. The length of the CDR3 is 13 residues. After removal of 6 bases from V and 9 bases from J, the junction contained 4 bases not matched to a gene. CDR3 amino acids: CASNGQGSSPLHF. As DNA, the CDR3 is TGTGCCAGCAACGGACAGGGGAGTTCACCCCTCCACTTT. The full variable domain, rest sourced from reference TRBV5-6 and TRBJ1-6, is DAGVTQSPTHLIKTRGQQVTLRCSPKSGHDTVSWYQQALGQGPQFIFQYYEEEERQRGNFPDRFSGHQFPNYSSELNVNALLLGDSALYLCASNGQGSSPLHFGNGTRLTVT.

The CDR3 sequence: CASRAGQALRGYTF. As DNA, the CDR3 is TGTGCCAGCAGAGCGGGACAGGCCTTGAGGGGCTACACCTTC. V is TRBV2 and J is TRBJ1-2; 8 nucleotides align to TRBD1. CDR1 SNHLY and CDR2 FYNNEI come from the germline V gene. V lost 6 bases, J lost 8 bases, and 11 bases stayed unmatched. This CDR3 contains 14 residues.